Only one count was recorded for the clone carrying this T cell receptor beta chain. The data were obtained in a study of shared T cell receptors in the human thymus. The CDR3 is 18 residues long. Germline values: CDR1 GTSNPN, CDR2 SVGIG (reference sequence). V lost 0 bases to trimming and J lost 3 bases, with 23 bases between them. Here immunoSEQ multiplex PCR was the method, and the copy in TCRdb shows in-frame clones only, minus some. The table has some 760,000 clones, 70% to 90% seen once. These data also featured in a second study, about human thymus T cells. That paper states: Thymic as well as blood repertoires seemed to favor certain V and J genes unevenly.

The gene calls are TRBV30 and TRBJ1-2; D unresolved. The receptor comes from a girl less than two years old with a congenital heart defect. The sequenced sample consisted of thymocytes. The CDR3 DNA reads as TGTGCCTGGAGTGTACAAAAGAGGTGGGTCCATCCTCACTATGGCTACACCTTC. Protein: CAWSVQKRWVHPHYGYTF.